Each of the 28 T cell receptor beta chains below was sequenced from the same sample in a study of shared clonotypes between healthy human individuals. Libraries were prepared by immunoSEQ multiplex PCR; TCRdb keeps only in-frame clonotypes and omits some of them. The sample consists of about 870,000 clones, about 91% of them appearing once. The naive CD8 fraction comprised CD45RO-negative cells positively selected for CCR7 and excluded terminally differentiated effector memory CD45RA+ cells. The sequenced sample was naive CD8+ T cells sorted from blood. The receptors shown here come from a man younger than 40 in good health.

V usage is TRBV18 and J usage is TRBJ1-5; D not certain. Trimming left V 3 bases short and J 0 bases short, with 9 bases between. This CDR3 has 15 amino acids. Germline V gene sequence: CDR1 KGHSH, CDR2 LQKENI. Here the CDR3 DNA reads TGTGCCAGCTCACCCGTACAGCCTAGCAATCAGCCCCAGCATTTT. Its protein product is CASSPVQPSNQPQHF. The whole variable domain, remainder taken from reference TRBV18 and TRBJ1-5, is NAGVMQNPRHLVRRRGQEARLRCSPMKGHSHVYWYRQLPEEGLKFMVYLQKENIIDESGMPKERFSAEFPKEGPSILRIQQVVRGDSAAYFCASSPVQPSNQPQHFGDGTRLSIL.

The chain carries TRBV7-9 and TRBJ2-3, with 10 positions matching TRBD2. V gave up 4 bases and J gave up 3 bases; unmatched junction bases: 7. The CDR3 is 16 amino acids. Germline lookup yields CDR1 SEHNR and CDR2 FQNEAQ (reference sequence). The CDR3 sequence: CASSSGTSGKTDTQYF. The CDR3 region has the DNA TGTGCCAGCAGCTCAGGAACTAGCGGGAAGACAGATACGCAGTATTTT.

This chain links TRBV2 with TRBJ1-4, with 7 bases that match TRBD1. There are 16 residues in the CDR3. Germline V gene data show CDR1 as SNHLY and CDR2 as FYNNEI. V lost 7 bases, J lost 2 bases, and 10 bases stayed unmatched. CDR3: CASMGEGGATNEKLFF. CDR3 DNA sequence: TGTGCCAGCATGGGCGAAGGGGGCGCGACTAATGAAAAACTGTTTTTT. Variable domain in full (rest from reference TRBV2 and TRBJ1-4): EPEVTQTPSHQVTQMGQEVILRCVPISNHLYFYWYRQILGQKVEFLVSFYNNEISEKSEIFDDQFSVERPDGSNFTLKIRSTKLEDSAMYFCASMGEGGATNEKLFFGSGTQLSVL.

The chain links TRBV27 to TRBJ2-1, with D perhaps matching TRBD1 or TRBD2 (7 bases each). CDR3 length: 15 amino acids. Germline CDR1 reads MNHEY; CDR2 reads SMNVEV (reference sequence). Between the trimmed V and J ends, which lost 5 bases and 4 bases, there was a span of 15 bases. CDR3 DNA sequence: TGTGCCAGCAGTAAAGCGGGACAGCTGTACAATGAGCAGTTCTTC. Its protein product is CASSKAGQLYNEQFF.

V is TRBV7-8 and J is TRBJ1-5, with a tentative D call TRBD1 (5 bases). The germline V gene has CDR1 SGHVS and CDR2 FQNEAQ. This CDR3 comprises 18 residues. V lost 5 bases, J lost 0 bases, and 20 bases lay in between. The CDR3 spells CASSLERGPGFSNQPQHF. CDR3 bases: TGTGCCAGCAGCCTAGAGAGAGGGCCAGGGTTTAGCAATCAGCCCCAGCATTTT. The variable domain in full, completed from reference TRBV7-8 and TRBJ1-5, reads GAGVSQSPRYKVAKRGQDVALRCDPISGHVSLFWYQQALGQGPEFLTYFQNEAQLDKSGLPSDRFFAERPEGSVSTLKIQRTQQEDSAVYLCASSLERGPGFSNQPQHFGDGTRLSIL.

The chain joins TRBV25-1 to TRBJ1-1; a possible D gene is TRBD1 (5 bases). Trimming stripped 6 bases from V and 5 bases from J, with 19 bases between. CDR1 and CDR2 (germline): MGHDK, SYGVNS. This CDR3 spans 15 amino acids. The CDR3 loop reads CASSSSEGLGTEAFF. The DNA of the CDR3 is TGTGCCAGCAGCTCGTCGGAGGGGCTCGGAACTGAAGCTTTCTTT.

J is TRBJ2-5 and V is TRBV5-1; no definite D call. Germline lookup yields CDR1 SGHRS and CDR2 YFSETQ. The CDR3 consists of 11 residues. Trimming removed 4 bases at V and 7 bases at J, with 8 bases between. The chain's CDR3 is CASSAIGTQYF. CDR3 in DNA: TGCGCCAGCAGCGCGATAGGGACCCAGTACTTC. Looking up the rest from reference TRBV5-1 and TRBJ2-5 gives the full variable domain: KAGVTQTPRYLIKTRGQQVTLSCSPISGHRSVSWYQQTPGQGLQFLFEYFSETQRNKGNFPGRFSGRQFSNSRSEMNVSTLELGDSALYLCASSAIGTQYFGPGTRLLVL.

The V call is TRBV27, the J call TRBJ1-1; D is perhaps TRBD1 (6 bases). This CDR3 region has 14 residues. From germline, CDR1 is MNHEY and CDR2 SMNVEV (reference sequence). V was cut by 6 bases and J by 0 bases, with 11 bases left in between. The CDR3 sequence is CASRSGVLNTEAFF. Here the CDR3 DNA reads TGTGCCAGCAGGTCAGGGGTTCTGAACACTGAAGCTTTCTTT.

Comment on this clone: One end of the junction is discordant with germline, which a read error may explain. The chain combines TRBV7-7 with TRBJ2-2; the match to TRBD2 covers 11 bases. CDR1 and CDR2 (germline): SSHAT, FNYEAQ (reference sequence). The CDR3 contains 17 residues. DNA for the CDR3: TGTGCTAGCAGCTTGGAAATAGCGGGAGGGCGAACCGGGGAGCTGTTTTTT. It codes for CASSLEIAGGRTGELFF. Full variable domain (rest looked up from reference TRBV7-7 and TRBJ2-2): GAGVSQSPRYKVTKRGQDVTLRCDPISSHATLYWYQQALGQGPEFLTYFNYEAQPDKSGLPSDRFSAERPEGSISTLTIQRTEQRDSAMYRCASSLEIAGGRTGELFFGEGSRLTVL.

A single count supports this clone. Different DNA sequences within this sample yield the same CDR3. This chain uses TRBV6-5 with TRBJ2-7; D is possibly TRBD1 (6 bases). CDR1 and CDR2 (germline): MNHEY, SVGAGI. The CDR3 contains 14 residues. The germline V and J ends were trimmed by 0 bases and 2 bases, with 8 bases remaining between them. The CDR3 sequence is CASSYSQGTYEQYF. In DNA, the CDR3 is TGTGCCAGCAGTTACTCGCAGGGGACCTACGAGCAGTACTTC.

The V gene is TRBV19, the J gene TRBJ2-3, with TRBD2 matching 11 bases. J was trimmed by 1 base and V by 6 bases; bases with no gene match: 3. CDR1 and CDR2 from the germline V gene are LNHDA and SQIVND (reference sequence). The CDR3 runs 15 residues. CDR3 sequence reads: CASRVLAGGTDTQYF. CDR3 nucleotide sequence: TGTGCCAGTAGAGTACTAGCGGGGGGCACAGATACGCAGTATTTT.

The chain couples TRBV2 to TRBJ2-6; 7 nucleotides line up with TRBD2. Germline V CDR1 and CDR2: SNHLY, FYNNEI. The CDR3 is 16 residues long. With V trimmed by 7 bases and J by 3 bases, 9 bases remained unmatched. The CDR3 DNA reads as TGTGCCAGCATTGGGGGGGTATCTTATGGGGCCAACGTCCTGACTTTC. Translated, it gives CASIGGVSYGANVLTF.

The chain carries TRBV6-1 and TRBJ2-7; no clear D. The germline V and J ends were trimmed by 2 bases and 6 bases, with 5 bases remaining between them. Germline V CDR1 and CDR2: MNHNS, SASEGT. The CDR3 length is 11 residues. CDR3 in DNA: TGTGCCAGCAGTGAAAATGTCGAGCAGTACTTC. Encoded protein: CASSENVEQYF.

V gene TRBV11-1 combines with J gene TRBJ2-1; D call uncertain. The CDR3 runs 15 residues. V was cut by 1 base and J by 0 bases, with 7 bases left in between. Germline assignment: CDR1 SGHAT and CDR2 FQDESV (reference sequence). The CDR3, as DNA: TGTGCCAGCAGCTTAGACCGACGCTCCTACAATGAGCAGTTCTTC. It yields the protein CASSLDRRSYNEQFF.

The chain uses TRBV15 and TRBJ2-1; the D is unclear. CDR1 is LNHNV, CDR2 YYDKDF, per germline (reference sequence). Trimming removed 7 bases at V and 0 bases at J, with 16 bases between. This CDR3 spans 16 amino acids. DNA for the CDR3: TGTGCCACCACCTCTCCAGCGCTTAGCTCCTACAATGAGCAGTTCTTC. Translated: CATTSPALSSYNEQFF.

This clone was picked up one time. The chain has TRBV27 and TRBJ2-3; no definite D call. The CDR3 is made up of 17 amino acids. Trimming removed 5 bases from V and 2 bases from J, with 20 bases in between. Per germline, CDR1 MNHEY and CDR2 SMNVEV (reference sequence). The CDR3 nucleotides read TGTGCCAGCAGTGAACCCTATAATAGATTCCACACAGATACGCAGTATTTT. Translated, it gives CASSEPYNRFHTDTQYF.

The chain recombines TRBV11-2 with TRBJ2-7; no clear D gene. This CDR3 region has 14 residues. The germline gives CDR1 SGHAT, CDR2 FQNNGV. V gave up 4 bases and J gave up 0 bases, with 10 bases separating them. CDR3 sequence reads: CASSSEVSSYEQYF. The CDR3 coding sequence is TGTGCCAGCAGCTCCGAAGTCAGCTCCTACGAGCAGTACTTC.

V usage is TRBV25-1 and J usage is TRBJ2-1, with 7 bases identical to TRBD1. Germline CDR1 MGHDK, CDR2 SYGVNS. The CDR3 totals 14 residues. The V and J ends lost 4 bases and 9 bases, in that order; junction bases with no gene match: 9. The CDR3 coding sequence is TGTGCCAGCAGTGCCGGAACAGGGGCGTTTGAGCAGTTCTTC. As protein: CASSAGTGAFEQFF.

In its sample, this clone was seen a few times. CDR3 in amino acids: CASSWQLWGNTEAFF. The CDR3 DNA reads TGTGCCAGCAGCTGGCAACTTTGGGGGAACACTGAAGCTTTCTTT. The rearrangement uses TRBV7-8 and TRBJ1-1; D ambiguous. V dropped 4 bases and J dropped 1 base, with 13 bases sitting between them. This CDR3 spans 15 amino acids. Germline V gene lookup returns CDR1 SGHVS and CDR2 FQNEAQ. The variable domain in full, completed from reference TRBV7-8 and TRBJ1-1, reads GAGVSQSPRYKVAKRGQDVALRCDPISGHVSLFWYQQALGQGPEFLTYFQNEAQLDKSGLPSDRFFAERPEGSVSTLKIQRTQQEDSAVYLCASSWQLWGNTEAFFGQGTRLTVV.

The chain combines TRBV29-1 with TRBJ1-2, with a tentative D call TRBD1 (6 bases). The CDR3 spans 16 residues. The V gene lost 0 bases and the J gene lost 1 base, with 15 bases spanning the gap. Looked up from germline, CDR1 is SQVTM and CDR2 is ANQGSEA. The DNA of the CDR3 is TGCAGCGTTGAAGATCGGGTGGACAGAATTAACTATGGCTACACCTTC. The encoded protein is CSVEDRVDRINYGYTF.

The chain employs TRBV6-1 and TRBJ1-3; possible D gene TRBD1, 5 bases. Between the trimmed V and J ends, which lost 3 bases and 0 bases, there was a span of 15 bases. Germline V CDR1 and CDR2: MNHNS, SASEGT. The CDR3 spans 17 residues. The CDR3 loop reads CASSDGRERFSGNTIYF. The CDR3 nucleotides are TGTGCCAGCAGTGACGGCAGGGAGCGGTTCTCTGGAAACACCATATATTTT.

The V call is TRBV5-6, the J call TRBJ1-5; weak D call: TRBD1 (5 bases). V lost 3 bases and J lost 0, with 10 bases in between. The CDR3 loop spans 15 amino acids. Germline CDR1 SGHDT, CDR2 YYEEEE. The DNA of the CDR3 is TGTGCCAGCAGCTCCGGCAGGGCTAGCAATCAGCCCCAGCATTTT. Protein product: CASSSGRASNQPQHF.

V and J are TRBV7-6 and TRBJ2-1, with 11 bases aligning to TRBD2. This CDR3 contains 15 residues. CDR1 is SGHVS, CDR2 FNYEAQ, per germline. J gave up 8 bases and V 5 bases, and 8 bases lay outside the gene matches. Here the CDR3 DNA reads TGTGCCAGCAGCATACTAGCGGGAGTTCAGGATGAGCAGTTCTTC. Protein product: CASSILAGVQDEQFF.

CDR3 sequence (DNA): TGTGCGGCGGGACTAGCGGGAGGAAGCTACGAGCAGTACTTC. It encodes CAAGLAGGSYEQYF. The chain recombines TRBV19 with TRBJ2-7; 15 positions match TRBD2. Germline V lookup: CDR1 LNHDA, CDR2 SQIVND (reference sequence). The CDR3 consists of 14 residues.

The rearrangement uses TRBV7-9 and TRBJ2-7; 9 positions agree with TRBD2. Looked up from germline, CDR1 is SEHNR and CDR2 is FQNEAQ (reference sequence). CDR3 length: 16 residues. V gave up 0 bases and J gave up 4 bases; unmatched junction bases: 7. Here the CDR3 DNA reads TGTGCCAGCAGCTTAGCGCGGGAGGGGAGGGCTTACGAGCAGTACTTC. Translated, it gives CASSLAREGRAYEQYF.

On this clone: This CDR3 is also generated by other DNA sequences in the sample. V usage is TRBV28 and J usage is TRBJ2-7; no clear D gene. The CDR3 sequence is 11 residues long. In germline, CDR1 is MDHEN, CDR2 SYDVKM. Trimming took 5 bases from V and 4 from J, leaving 6 bases between them. CDR3 sequence (DNA): TGTGCCAGCAGTGGGGTTTACGAGCAGTACTTC. Its translation: CASSGVYEQYF.

This clone was seen just once. The chain uses TRBV9 and TRBJ2-1, with no clear D. This CDR3 comprises 11 residues. V lost 3 bases and J 8 bases, leaving 6 bases between the germline ends. The germline gives CDR1 SGDLS, CDR2 YYNGEE. The CDR3 spells CASSASHEQFF. The CDR3 DNA reads as TGTGCCAGCAGCGCCTCCCATGAGCAGTTCTTC. Supplemented by reference TRBV9 and TRBJ2-1, the full variable domain reads DSGVTQTPKHLITATGQRVTLRCSPRSGDLSVYWYQQSLDQGLQFLIQYYNGEERAKGNILERFSAQQFPDLHSELNLSSLELGDSALYFCASSASHEQFFGPGTRLTVL.

Of note for this clone: The sample contains more than one DNA sequence encoding this CDR3. V gene TRBV29-1 combines with J gene TRBJ2-7; no firm D call. Germline CDR1 and CDR2: SQVTM and ANQGSEA. The V gene lost 4 bases and the J gene lost 0 bases, with 7 bases spanning the gap. The CDR3 contains 12 residues. The CDR3 protein is CSVVGSSYEQYF. The CDR3 DNA reads as TGCAGCGTTGTTGGCAGCTCCTACGAGCAGTACTTC.